The 21 T cell receptor beta chains given below trace back to one sample, sequenced in a study of T cells expressing NK-cell markers. TCRdb reanalyzed the 5' RACE reads, giving one entry per CDR3 protein sequence and no DNA. Its table lists about 460,000 distinct CDR3 sequences. The sequenced sample consisted of blood T cells: a sorted CD56 or NKG2C T cell subset, CD4+ or CD8+ T cells, or bulk PBMC T cells (not recorded which). The receptor set was obtained from a woman aged 45-59 years in good health.

The gene calls are TRBV7-2 and TRBJ1-3. Per the germline V gene, CDR1 is SGHTA and CDR2 is FQGNSA. The CDR3 is 12 residues long. CDR3 in amino acids: CASGRHGNTIYF. Supplemented by reference TRBV7-2 and TRBJ1-3, the full variable domain reads GAGVSQSPSNKVTEKGKDVELRCDPISGHTALYWYRQSLGQGLEFLIYFQGNSAPDKSGLPSDRFSAERTGGSVSTLTIQRTQQEDSAVYLCASGRHGNTIYFGEGSWLTVV.

V is TRBV21-1 and J is TRBJ2-1; TCRdb's D gene call, TRBD1, goes unchecked for lack of DNA. TRBV21-1 is designated a pseudogene. The CDR3 totals 15 residues. This CDR3 reads CARTPPGTSGNEQFF.

The chain recombines TRBV9 with TRBJ2-2; TCRdb proposes TRBD1, but this gene call is untestable without DNA. CDR3 length: 13 amino acids. Per germline, CDR1 SGDLS and CDR2 YYNGEE. CDR3 in amino acids: CASSETGTGELFF.

This chain links TRBV5-1 with TRBJ1-5; TCRdb's D call of TRBD1 is untestable without DNA. In germline, CDR1 is SGHRS, CDR2 YFSETQ. The CDR3 totals 17 residues. The CDR3 protein is CASSLAIGTSGDQPQHF.

The V and J genes are TRBV18 and TRBJ1-5. This CDR3 has 13 residues. CDR1 and CDR2 from the germline V gene are KGHSH and LQKENI. CDR3 sequence reads: CASSPGSAQPQHF.

V and J are TRBV12-3 or TRBV12-4 and TRBJ1-2. The CDR3 loop spans 13 amino acids. The CDR3 region is CASSYKRSEGYTF.

This chain links TRBV7-8 with TRBJ2-2; the D call from TCRdb, TRBD2, cannot be confirmed without DNA. From germline, CDR1 is SGHVS and CDR2 FQNEAQ. CDR3 length: 17 amino acids. The CDR3 sequence is CASSLALSGSGTGELFF. Filled out from reference TRBV7-8 and TRBJ2-2, the complete variable domain reads GAGVSQSPRYKVAKRGQDVALRCDPISGHVSLFWYQQALGQGPEFLTYFQNEAQLDKSGLPSDRFFAERPEGSVSTLKIQRTQQEDSAVYLCASSLALSGSGTGELFFGEGSRLTVL.

The V gene is TRBV20-1, the J gene TRBJ1-2. The CDR3 has 12 amino acids. Germline V gives CDR1 DFQATT, CDR2 SNEGSKA (reference sequence). The CDR3 reads CSATTNKGGYTF.

The chain uses TRBV20-1 and TRBJ2-3; TCRdb's D call, TRBD2, is unchecked because there is no DNA. The CDR3 contains 15 residues. The germline V gene encodes CDR1 DFQATT and CDR2 SNEGSKA (reference sequence). The CDR3 is CSASKTSGIADTQYF.

This rearrangement joins TRBV12-3 or TRBV12-4 to TRBJ1-1; there is no DNA to check the TCRdb D call of TRBD1. The CDR3 is made up of 13 amino acids. CDR3 loop: CASSTDPGGEAFF.

The chain joins TRBV10-3 to TRBJ1-2. From germline, CDR1 is ENHRY and CDR2 SYGVKD. The CDR3 extends over 13 amino acids. CDR3 amino acids: CAISERGGYGYTF.

The chain has TRBV6-6 and TRBJ2-1; the D call from TCRdb, TRBD2, cannot be confirmed without DNA. CDR3 size: 15 residues. CDR1 and CDR2 from the germline V gene are MNHNY and SVGAGI (reference sequence). CDR3 loop: CASNTGTSGPHEQFF.

The V and J genes are TRBV7-9 and TRBJ2-1; the TRBD2 assignment by TCRdb is unverifiable without DNA. This CDR3 region has 15 residues. The V gene's germline CDR1 is SEHNR and CDR2 FQNEAQ (reference sequence). CDR3 in amino acids: CASSLFSGNYNEQFF.

The V call is TRBV3-1, the J call TRBJ2-3; TCRdb names TRBD1, which stays unverified in the absence of DNA. The length of the CDR3 is 12 residues. From germline, CDR1 is LGHDT and CDR2 YNNKEL (reference sequence). This chain's CDR3 is CASSAPGTPLYF.

CDR3 loop: CASSEARQGYGYTF. The chain uses TRBV2 and TRBJ1-2; absent DNA, TCRdb's TRBD1 call cannot be checked. This CDR3 contains 14 residues. Germline values: CDR1 SNHLY, CDR2 FYNNEI.

The chain joins TRBV5-5 to TRBJ2-1; with no DNA, the TCRdb D assignment of TRBD1 cannot be verified. Germline-derived CDR1 and CDR2 are SGHKS and YYEKEE (reference sequence). The CDR3 spans 15 residues. CDR3 protein: CASSLLPGEYNEQFF.

The chain uses TRBV14 and TRBJ2-5; the TCRdb D gene call, TRBD2, has no DNA to confirm it. Germline values: CDR1 SGHDN, CDR2 FVKESK. The CDR3 loop spans 19 amino acids. CDR3: CASSQNSDGTSGLQETQYF.

V and J are TRBV5-4 and TRBJ2-2. CDR1 SGHNT and CDR2 YYREEE come from the germline V gene (reference sequence). The CDR3 has 13 residues. The chain's CDR3 is CASSLDTSGELFF.

The chain has TRBV12-3 or TRBV12-4 and TRBJ2-2; checking the TCRdb D call of TRBD1 is not possible without DNA. The CDR3 runs 15 residues. The CDR3 sequence: CASRGTEGDTGELFF.

V and J are TRBV6-5 and TRBJ2-5; TCRdb indicates TRBD2, and absent DNA this call remains unverified. Per the germline V gene, CDR1 is MNHEY and CDR2 is SVGAGI. This CDR3 has 14 residues. The CDR3 here is CASSYRQGQETQYF.

This rearrangement joins TRBV29-1 to TRBJ1-1. The germline V gene has CDR1 SQVTM and CDR2 ANQGSEA. CDR3 size: 13 residues. CDR3: CSVERRIHTEAFF.